The 24 T cell receptor beta chains below all came from one sample that was sequenced in a study of T cells in Graves' hyperthyroidism and ophthalmopathy. The TCR beta CDR3 regions underwent amplification using RNA transcripts as the source. First-round RT-PCR targeting the TCR CDR3 was performed with the HTBI primer set. TCRdb itself ran the multiplex PCR reads through MiXCR, one entry per CDR3 protein. This sample has a few hundred thousand distinct CDR3 sequences, with around 14% found just once. Source material: blood. The receptors shown here come from a woman younger than 35 with Graves' hyperthyroidism that later progressed to Graves' ophthalmopathy.

In this sample, this clonotype turned up many times. This chain connects TRBV13 to TRBJ2-3; 15 nucleotides line up with TRBD2. The CDR3 runs 18 residues. The germline CDR1 and CDR2 sequences are PRHDT and FYEKMQ (reference sequence). The trim removed 5 bases at V and 3 bases at J, leaving 9 bases unmatched. CDR3: CASSPIGTSGRWTDTQYF. CDR3 bases: TGTGCCAGCAGCCCAATAGGGACTAGCGGGAGGTGGACAGATACGCAGTATTTT.

This clonotype was seen a few times. The chain employs TRBV5-1 and TRBJ2-7, with 11 bases matching TRBD2. Germline CDR1 SGHRS, CDR2 YFSETQ. The CDR3 sequence is 19 residues long. Trimming removed 2 bases from V and 0 bases from J; junction bases left unmatched: 13. The CDR3 bases are TGCGCCAGCAGCTTATCCGGGACTAGCGGCCGTAGGAGCTCCTACGAGCAGTACTTC. Translation gives CASSLSGTSGRRSSYEQYF.

This sequence joins TRBV6-1 and TRBJ1-6; 10 nucleotides match TRBD1. Germline-derived CDR1 and CDR2 are MNHNS and SASEGT. Germline trimming cut 5 bases from V and 7 bases from J; bases unmatched to any gene: 8. CDR3 size: 16 residues. The CDR3 DNA reads as TGTGCCAGCAGTCCGTGGTCGGGACAGGGGAATTCACCCCTCCACTTT. Protein: CASSPWSGQGNSPLHF.

This clonotype came up many times. The chain joins TRBV6-1 to TRBJ2-3; 7 nucleotides match TRBD2. The CDR3 contains 13 residues. The J segment lost 2 bases and the V segment lost 10 bases, leaving 6 bases of the junction unmatched. CDR1 and CDR2 from the germline V gene are MNHNS and SASEGT. The CDR3 nucleotides are TGTGCCACGCGACTAGCAGACACAGATACGCAGTATTTT. It codes for CATRLADTDTQYF.

In this sample, this clonotype turned up many times. The V gene is TRBV29-1, the J gene TRBJ1-1; 7 bases match TRBD1. CDR1 and CDR2 (germline): SQVTM, ANQGSEA. CDR3 length equals 12 residues. V lost 7 bases to trimming and J lost 3 bases; unmatched junction nucleotides: 5. The chain's CDR3 is CSATTGHTEAFF. DNA of the CDR3: TGCAGCGCTACGACAGGGCACACTGAAGCTTTCTTT. Drawing the rest from reference TRBV29-1 and TRBJ1-1, the complete variable domain is SAVISQKPSRDICQRGTSLTIQCQVDSQVTMMFWYRQQPGQSLTLIATANQGSEATYESGFVIDKFPISRPNLTFSTLTVSNMSPEDSSIYLCSATTGHTEAFFGQGTRLTVV.

This clonotype was seen repeatedly, ten times or more. The genes are TRBV13 and TRBJ2-7; the match to TRBD2 covers 9 bases. This CDR3 region has 20 residues. V was clipped by 1 base and J by 2 bases; unmatched bases: 18. The germline V gene encodes CDR1 PRHDT and CDR2 FYEKMQ (reference sequence). CDR3 sequence: CASSLVAPHLGGRGTYEQYF. Here the CDR3 DNA reads TGTGCCAGCAGCTTAGTGGCCCCCCACTTAGGCGGGAGGGGAACCTACGAGCAGTACTTC.

This clonotype appeared many times. This chain links TRBV27 with TRBJ2-5; perhaps TRBD2 as D (7 bases). The CDR3 consists of 12 residues. V was cut by 6 bases and J by 4 bases, with 9 bases left in between. Germline CDR1 and CDR2: MNHEY and SMNVEV (reference sequence). The CDR3 protein is CASRGGGETQYF. The CDR3 region has the DNA TGTGCCAGCAGGGGAGGGGGAGAGACCCAGTACTTC.

The rearrangement links TRBV28 to TRBJ2-7; 7 nucleotides match TRBD1. There are 14 residues in the CDR3. Germline values: CDR1 MDHEN, CDR2 SYDVKM. The trim removed 5 bases at V and 3 bases at J, leaving 7 bases unmatched. CDR3 nucleotides: TGTGCCAGCAGTCCGGGGACAGAGAGCTACGAGCAGTACTTC. Translated: CASSPGTESYEQYF.

This clonotype was seen ten or more times. The V and J genes are TRBV3-1 and TRBJ2-7, with 8 nucleotides matching TRBD2. The CDR3 spans 15 residues. Trimming removed 5 bases from V and 3 bases from J; junction bases left unmatched: 9. Germline CDR1 and CDR2: LGHDT and YNNKEL (reference sequence). CDR3 sequence reads: CASSKRAGANYEQYF. The CDR3 DNA is TGTGCCAGCAGCAAGAGAGCGGGAGCGAACTACGAGCAGTACTTC.

The rearrangement uses TRBV20-1 and TRBJ2-5; 7 bases match TRBD2. The length of the CDR3 is 16 residues. V shed 5 bases and J 4 bases; nucleotides not matched to a gene: 16. Per the germline V gene, CDR1 is DFQATT and CDR2 is SNEGSKA (reference sequence). CDR3 region: CSARSGKRLYGETQYF. The CDR3 coding sequence is TGCAGTGCTCGGAGCGGGAAGAGGTTGTATGGAGAGACCCAGTACTTC.

This clonotype was detected only once. The genes are TRBV28 and TRBJ2-3; 10 bases agree with TRBD2. The CDR3 extends over 17 amino acids. The V segment lost 4 bases and the J segment 0 bases; nucleotides outside the gene matches: 7. Looked up from germline, CDR1 is MDHEN and CDR2 is SYDVKM. The CDR3 reads CASSSSGTSDSTDTQYF. In DNA, the CDR3 is TGTGCCAGCAGTTCTAGCGGGACTAGCGACAGCACAGATACGCAGTATTTT.

CDR3 amino acids: CSASGSVDTQYF. CDR3 DNA: TGCAGTGCTAGCGGGAGTGTTGATACGCAGTATTTT. The chain uses TRBV20-1 and TRBJ2-3; D might be TRBD2 (6 bases). There are 12 residues in the CDR3. CDR1 is DFQATT and CDR2 is SNEGSKA in the germline V gene (reference sequence). V lost 3 bases and J 6 bases, leaving 10 bases between the germline ends.

This clonotype was counted at least ten times. CDR3 amino acids: CASILQGAGEKLFF. The CDR3 nucleotides are TGTGCCAGCATCCTACAGGGGGCGGGGGAAAAACTGTTTTTT. The V call is TRBV28, the J call TRBJ1-4, with 9 bases that match TRBD1. Germline assignment: CDR1 MDHEN and CDR2 SYDVKM. Trimming cost V 7 bases and J 8 bases; bases outside gene matches: 8. This CDR3 contains 14 residues.

This clonotype was detected only a few times. This chain joins TRBV20-1 and TRBJ2-7, with 8 nucleotides matching TRBD2. Losses at the gene ends were 3 bases for V and 7 bases for J; bases not matched to a gene: 14. This CDR3 has 15 residues. Germline assignment: CDR1 DFQATT and CDR2 SNEGSKA (reference sequence). CDR3 in DNA: TGCAGTGCTAGTAGTCGTCTAGCGGGTTCTGGAGAGCAGTACTTC. This codes for CSASSRLAGSGEQYF.

This clonotype came up many times. The V and J genes are TRBV11-2 and TRBJ2-7; 7 bases map to TRBD2. Trimming took 5 bases from V and 3 from J; bases not matched to a gene: 16. The CDR3 is 17 residues long. Germline V gene sequence: CDR1 SGHAT, CDR2 FQNNGV. CDR3 sequence: CASSPVFAVGGFYEQYF. The DNA for the CDR3 is TGTGCCAGCAGCCCTGTTTTCGCGGTGGGAGGGTTCTACGAGCAGTACTTC.

This clonotype came up many times. This sequence joins TRBV11-2 and TRBJ2-1, with TRBD2 identical over 10 bases. V was clipped by 3 bases and J by 6 bases; unmatched bases: 8. CDR1 SGHAT and CDR2 FQNNGV come from the germline V gene. The CDR3 runs to 16 residues. CDR3 amino acids: CASSFRLAGEINEQFF. The CDR3 DNA follows: TGTGCCAGCAGCTTTCGTCTAGCGGGAGAGATCAATGAGCAGTTCTTC.

This clonotype has more than one count but fewer than ten. This chain connects TRBV5-1 to TRBJ2-7, with D possibly being TRBD1 (6 bases). The ends were cut back, 2 bases at V and 7 bases at J, with 10 bases in the middle. The germline gives CDR1 SGHRS, CDR2 YFSETQ. The CDR3 contains 12 residues. The CDR3 region is CASSFTGQEQYF. DNA of the CDR3: TGCGCCAGCAGCTTTACAGGGCAGGAGCAGTACTTC.

This clonotype was seen a few times. The CDR3 DNA sequence: TGTGCCAGCGGGGCGGGGGGGGGTGGTAATTCACCCCTCCACTTT. Amino acids: CASGAGGGGNSPLHF. The chain combines TRBV28 with TRBJ1-6; D is perhaps TRBD1 (5 bases). Per germline, CDR1 MDHEN and CDR2 SYDVKM. The CDR3 is made up of 15 amino acids. Trimming removed 8 bases from V and 6 bases from J, with 17 bases in between.

This clonotype was seen only a few times. Germline is not matched at one junction end, which may reflect a read error. The chain has TRBV7-9 and TRBJ2-5; a weak D match, TRBD2 (6 bases). The germline gives CDR1 SEHNR, CDR2 FQNEAQ (reference sequence). This CDR3 spans 15 amino acids. The CDR3 nucleotides are TGTGCCAGCAGCTTAATCGGGGGAACACAAGAGACCCTGTACTTC. It is translated as CASSLIGGTQETLYF.

The sample holds a few counts of this clonotype. The chain joins TRBV24-1 to TRBJ2-7; 7 nucleotides match TRBD1. The CDR3 contains 14 residues. The V segment lost 4 bases and the J segment 3 bases; nucleotides outside the gene matches: 5. From germline, CDR1 is KGHDR and CDR2 SFDVKD. CDR3: CATSDSGQNYEQYF. DNA for the CDR3: TGTGCCACCAGTGACTCGGGACAGAACTACGAGCAGTACTTC.

This clonotype was found many times. The chain has TRBV20-1 and TRBJ2-1; no clear D. This CDR3 has 11 amino acids. V was pared by 3 bases and J by 6 bases, with 6 bases between. The V gene's germline CDR1 is DFQATT and CDR2 SNEGSKA (reference sequence). The CDR3 sequence: CSARDGNEQFF. The CDR3 bases are TGCAGTGCTAGGGACGGCAATGAGCAGTTCTTC.

The gene calls are TRBV30 and TRBJ2-1; the D is unclear. Germline V gene sequence: CDR1 GTSNPN, CDR2 SVGIG (reference sequence). Trimming took off 5 bases at V and 0 bases at J, with 11 bases between the two ends. The CDR3 loop spans 14 amino acids. CDR3 coding DNA: TGTGCCTGGGGGAAATTAGACTCCTACAATGAGCAGTTCTTC. Residues: CAWGKLDSYNEQFF.

Turning to this clonotype: This may come from a read error, since a much larger clone is one base off. The V call is TRBV5-4, the J call TRBJ2-5; no firm D call. CDR1 and CDR2 (germline): SGHNT, YYREEE (reference sequence). The CDR3 runs 12 residues. Deletions cut 3 bases from V and 5 bases from J, with 8 bases between. The CDR3 DNA sequence: TGTGCCAGCAGCTACGGGTTGGAGACCCAGTACTTC. Translating gives CASSYGLETQYF.

The V call is TRBV4-3, the J call TRBJ1-2, with 9 bases lining up with TRBD1. V lost 2 bases, J lost 4 bases, and 17 bases stayed unmatched. Germline CDR1 reads LGHNA; CDR2 reads YSLEER. This CDR3 comprises 19 residues. The CDR3 here is CASSQSYPPTTGGGYGYTF. The CDR3 nucleotides are TGCGCCAGCAGCCAAAGCTACCCTCCCACAACAGGGGGCGGCTATGGCTACACCTTC.